The 30 T cell receptor beta chains listed next were all sequenced from one sample in a study of human T cells and chemical hapten exposure. TCRdb re-derived calls from the RACE reads in MiXCR, one entry per CDR3 protein. The profile shows fewer than 300,000 distinct CDR3 sequences, just under 8% of them singletons. Described time point: pre-sensitization, week 0. The treatment denotes: therapeutic diphenylcyclopropenone sensitization with weekly scalp DPC. The input for sequencing was whole blood, taken in connection with sensitization to the hapten diphenylcyclopropenone (DPC). Source of these receptors: a man aged 18 to 35 with alopecia areata. Some clones in this sample may be carry-over from other donors' samples.

This clonotype was observed at least ten times. The chain uses TRBV6-2 or TRBV6-3 and TRBJ1-1; D unclear. Germline-derived CDR1 and CDR2 are MNHEY and SVGEGT. V was shortened by 5 bases and J by 11 bases, with 21 bases between the two germline ends. The CDR3 is made up of 14 amino acids. CDR3 bases: TGTGCCAGCAGTACCCCCTGGGTAGAGGAAGGGGCTTTCTTT. Protein product: CASSTPWVEEGAFF.

This clonotype occurred a few times. The chain couples TRBV7-9 to TRBJ1-1; D may be TRBD1 (6 bases). V was trimmed by 8 bases and J by 3 bases, leaving 19 bases between them. From germline, CDR1 is SEHNR and CDR2 FQNEAQ (reference sequence). This CDR3 is built from 15 residues. CDR3 region: CASGKTGTADTEAFF. DNA of the CDR3: TGTGCCAGCGGCAAAACAGGGACTGCGGACACTGAAGCTTTCTTT.

This chain joins TRBV24-1 and TRBJ2-1; perhaps TRBD1 as D (5 bases). Trimming shortened V by 4 bases and J by 4 bases, and 16 bases separated the two germline ends. Germline CDR1 and CDR2: KGHDR and SFDVKD. The CDR3 extends over 16 amino acids. CDR3 residues: CATSESGWGTYNEQFF. CDR3 coding DNA: TGTGCCACCAGTGAATCAGGGTGGGGTACGTACAATGAGCAGTTCTTC.

This chain uses TRBV11-2 with TRBJ2-3; 12 bases map to TRBD2. This CDR3 region has 15 residues. The V and J ends lost 6 bases and 0 bases, in that order; junction bases with no gene match: 1. Per the germline V gene, CDR1 is SGHAT and CDR2 is FQNNGV. For the CDR3, the DNA is TGTGCCAGCAGGGGGACTAGCGGGAGCACAGATACGCAGTATTTT. This sequence encodes CASRGTSGSTDTQYF.

This clonotype was counted a few times. This rearrangement joins TRBV7-2 to TRBJ2-3, with D unclear. CDR3 size: 15 residues. Trimming left V 1 base short and J 2 bases short, with 10 bases between. CDR1 and CDR2 from the germline V gene are SGHTA and FQGNSA. The CDR3 is CASSLGSRFTDTQYF. The CDR3 DNA reads as TGTGCCAGCAGCTTAGGGTCCCGGTTCACAGATACGCAGTATTTT.

This clonotype was counted ten times or more. The rearrangement joins TRBV10-3 to TRBJ1-1; 7 nucleotides agree with TRBD1. The CDR3 has 16 residues. J gave up 4 bases and V 6 bases, and 14 bases lay outside the gene matches. In germline, CDR1 is ENHRY, CDR2 SYGVKD. CDR3 protein: CAISGETGLGGTEAFF. The CDR3 DNA is TGTGCCATCAGCGGGGAGACAGGGTTGGGCGGCACTGAAGCTTTCTTT.

This clonotype was counted only a few times. The chain couples TRBV5-1 to TRBJ1-2, with D maybe TRBD1 (5 bases). The CDR3 runs to 13 residues. In germline, CDR1 is SGHRS, CDR2 YFSETQ. The V and J ends lost 0 bases and 7 bases respectively, with 10 bases between them. The CDR3 reads CASSLARVSGYTF. The DNA for the CDR3 is TGCGCCAGCAGCTTGGCCAGGGTTTCTGGCTACACCTTC.

CDR3 DNA sequence: TGCGCCAGCAGCCAAGTTTGGACTCGGAGCACAGATACGCAGTATTTT. This sequence encodes CASSQVWTRSTDTQYF. The V gene is TRBV4-3, the J gene TRBJ2-3; D is possibly TRBD2 (5 bases). V lost 1 base to trimming and J lost 0 bases, with 11 bases between them. Germline lookup yields CDR1 LGHNA and CDR2 YSLEER. This CDR3 spans 16 amino acids.

The J gene is TRBJ2-7, the V gene TRBV20-1; D call uncertain. This CDR3 has 13 amino acids. CDR1 and CDR2 (germline): DFQATT, SNEGSKA (reference sequence). The V and J ends lost 7 bases and 0 bases respectively, with 13 bases between them. CDR3 coding DNA: TGCAGTGTCAAGGACGCAGACTCCTACGAGCAGTACTTC. Protein sequence: CSVKDADSYEQYF.

This clonotype has at least ten counts. This chain uses TRBV5-1 with TRBJ1-1, with 7 bases fitting TRBD1. With V trimmed by 4 bases and J by 0 bases, 3 bases remained unmatched. CDR3 length: 14 amino acids. Germline V gives CDR1 SGHRS, CDR2 YFSETQ. The CDR3: CASSEGAMNTEAFF. The CDR3, as DNA: TGCGCCAGCAGCGAGGGGGCCATGAACACTGAAGCTTTCTTT.

The V call is TRBV6-5, the J call TRBJ1-5; D remains unclear. The ends were cut back, 0 bases at V and 5 bases at J, with 20 bases in the middle. CDR1 and CDR2 from the germline V gene are MNHEY and SVGAGI. This CDR3 contains 18 residues. In nucleotides, the CDR3 is TGTGCCAGCAGTTACTCGAAATTGGGAGGGATGCCAGATCAGCCCCAGCATTTT. Translation gives CASSYSKLGGMPDQPQHF.

This clonotype was counted a few times. The V gene is TRBV11-1, the J gene TRBJ1-1, with D hard to call. V gave up 2 bases and J gave up 10 bases, with 8 bases separating them. This CDR3 region has 11 residues. From germline, CDR1 is SGHAT and CDR2 FQDESV (reference sequence). The chain's CDR3 is CASSLKGGAFF. The CDR3 DNA reads TGTGCCAGCAGCTTAAAGGGCGGAGCTTTCTTT.

There are a few counts of this clonotype. The genes are TRBV20-1 and TRBJ2-5, with a possible D match to TRBD2 (5 bases). The ends were cut back, 6 bases at V and 7 bases at J, with 21 bases in the middle. This CDR3 contains 14 residues. The germline gives CDR1 DFQATT, CDR2 SNEGSKA (reference sequence). CDR3 sequence: CSARKAPYEGTQYF. DNA of the CDR3: TGCAGTGCCCGTAAAGCCCCCTATGAGGGGACCCAGTACTTC.

CDR3 loop: CSARPGQGTFSQPQHF. The DNA of the CDR3 is TGCAGTGCTAGACCCGGACAGGGGACCTTCAGTCAGCCCCAGCATTTT. The chain is built from TRBV20-1 and TRBJ1-5; 9 bases map to TRBD1. CDR1 is DFQATT and CDR2 is SNEGSKA in the germline V gene (reference sequence). The CDR3 is made up of 16 amino acids. V dropped 2 bases and J dropped 6; count of bases not matched to a gene: 11.

This clonotype was counted a few times. The gene calls are TRBV25-1 and TRBJ1-3, with D possibly being TRBD1 (6 bases). The CDR3 extends over 14 amino acids. Germline values: CDR1 MGHDK, CDR2 SYGVNS. Trimming took off 7 bases at V and 0 bases at J, with 10 bases between the two ends. CDR3: CASTHRDSGNTIYF. For the CDR3, the DNA is TGTGCCAGCACGCACAGGGACTCTGGAAACACCATATATTTT.

This clonotype was seen many times. The chain joins TRBV7-9 to TRBJ2-5, with TRBD1 matching over 9 bases. CDR1 and CDR2 (germline): SEHNR, FQNEAQ (reference sequence). With V trimmed by 5 bases and J by 4 bases, 8 bases remained unmatched. The CDR3 totals 15 residues. Written as DNA, the CDR3 is TGTGCCAGCAGCGGGGGACAGGGAAGAGGAGAGACCCAGTACTTC. Amino acid sequence: CASSGGQGRGETQYF.

The chain uses TRBV5-5 and TRBJ2-1; TRBD1 might be the D (7 bases). Per the germline V gene, CDR1 is SGHKS and CDR2 is YYEKEE (reference sequence). This CDR3 is built from 16 residues. V was cut by 3 bases and J by 2 bases, with 15 bases left in between. In nucleotides, the CDR3 is TGTGCCAGCAGCTATGAAGGGGGGACAGCCTACAATGAGCAGTTCTTC. This codes for CASSYEGGTAYNEQFF.

The CDR3 spells CASSSGLAGVETQYF. DNA of the CDR3: TGTGCCAGCAGCTCGGGACTAGCGGGGGTGGAGACCCAGTACTTC. V gene TRBV7-2 combines with J gene TRBJ2-5; 14 bases map to TRBD2. CDR3 length equals 15 residues. Trimming cost V 4 bases and J 5 bases; bases outside gene matches: 3. Germline-derived CDR1 and CDR2 are SGHTA and FQGNSA.

The chain recombines TRBV6-2 or TRBV6-3 with TRBJ1-1; D not resolved. Germline CDR1 and CDR2: MNHEY and SVGEGT. The CDR3 extends over 14 amino acids. Trimming left V 2 bases short and J 2 bases short, with 9 bases between. CDR3 sequence reads: CASSYIGSNTEAFF. The DNA for the CDR3 is TGTGCCAGCAGTTACATCGGTAGCAACACTGAAGCTTTCTTT.

This clonotype was picked up a small number of times. The J gene is TRBJ2-6, the V gene TRBV24-1; D uncertain. The V gene's germline CDR1 is KGHDR and CDR2 SFDVKD. There are 15 residues in the CDR3. Between the trimmed V and J ends, which lost 2 bases and 0 bases, there was a span of 4 bases. The CDR3 spells CATSDSPSGANVLTF. The CDR3 region has the DNA TGTGCCACCAGTGATTCACCCTCTGGGGCCAACGTCCTGACTTTC.

This clonotype was detected only a few times. V gene TRBV9 combines with J gene TRBJ2-6; tentative D call: TRBD1 (5 bases). Trimming stripped 0 bases from V and 0 bases from J, with 10 bases between. Looked up from germline, CDR1 is SGDLS and CDR2 is YYNGEE. The CDR3 is made up of 17 amino acids. The CDR3 here is CASSVAVGLSGANVLTF. CDR3 in DNA: TGTGCCAGCAGCGTAGCCGTGGGGCTCTCTGGGGCCAACGTCCTGACTTTC.

In its sample, this clonotype was seen a few times. The rearrangement links TRBV10-2 to TRBJ1-1; no definite D call. CDR3 length: 14 amino acids. Between the trimmed V and J ends, which lost 3 bases and 2 bases, there was a span of 10 bases. Germline values: CDR1 WSHSY, CDR2 SAAADI. CDR3 in DNA: TGCGCCAGCAGTGATGGTAGTATTAACACTGAAGCTTTCTTT. Amino acid sequence: CASSDGSINTEAFF.

This clonotype was detected a few times. The chain employs TRBV6-1 and TRBJ2-7; 8 bases are shared with TRBD1. V gave up 2 bases and J gave up 2 bases; unmatched junction bases: 5. This CDR3 is built from 15 residues. Germline loops: CDR1 MNHNS, CDR2 SASEGT. In DNA, the CDR3 is TGTGCCAGCAGTGAATCGACAGGGGTAGCCTACGAGCAGTACTTC. Amino acid sequence: CASSESTGVAYEQYF.

The chain uses TRBV5-1 and TRBJ1-3; TRBD1 is a possible D gene (5 bases). Germline V gene data show CDR1 as SGHRS and CDR2 as YFSETQ. Trimming cost V 3 bases and J 0 bases, with 16 bases left between them. The CDR3 sequence is 17 residues long. The DNA for the CDR3 is TGCGCCAGCAGCTCAGTCCCGGGACGTTTCTCTGGAAACACCATATATTTT. This translates into CASSSVPGRFSGNTIYF.

The table lists this clonotype with a few counts. The V call is TRBV12-3 or TRBV12-4, the J call TRBJ2-5; 11 bases fit TRBD2. The CDR3 is 16 amino acids. J lost 3 bases, V lost 6 bases, and 9 bases had no gene match. CDR3 protein: CASSRGTSGLKETQYF. The CDR3 nucleotides are TGTGCCAGCAGCCGCGGGACTAGCGGCCTTAAAGAGACCCAGTACTTC.

This clonotype was recorded a few times. J is TRBJ1-6 and V is TRBV28; 7 nucleotides line up with TRBD1. V lost 6 bases and J lost 9; bases outside the gene matches: 8. This CDR3 has 14 amino acids. Looked up from germline, CDR1 is MDHEN and CDR2 is SYDVKM. The CDR3 region is CASSLTGRSSPLHF. The CDR3 bases are TGTGCCAGCAGCTTGACAGGGAGAAGTTCACCCCTCCACTTT.

This clonotype was found a few times. V and J are TRBV20-1 and TRBJ1-1; the match to TRBD1 covers 8 bases. Germline V lookup: CDR1 DFQATT, CDR2 SNEGSKA (reference sequence). With V trimmed by 7 bases and J by 1 base, 8 bases remained unmatched. The CDR3 covers 14 residues. The chain's CDR3 is CSVPETGENTEAFF. The CDR3 nucleotides read TGCAGTGTTCCTGAGACAGGGGAGAACACTGAAGCTTTCTTT.

The chain links TRBV28 to TRBJ1-3; D possibly corresponds to TRBD1 (5 bases). The CDR3 totals 13 residues. Germline CDR1 is MDHEN and CDR2 is SYDVKM. V lost 5 bases, J lost 11 bases, and 16 bases lay in between. The CDR3 is CASSPLGQGPIYF. CDR3 sequence (DNA): TGTGCCAGCAGTCCATTGGGCCAGGGCCCCATATATTTT.

Concerning this clonotype: This could be a read error, since a much larger clone is one nucleotide away. The conserved final phenylalanine or tryptophan is absent from the CDR3, which likely points to a read error. The V and J genes are TRBV7-2 and TRBJ2-7, with 9 bases matching TRBD2. The V and J ends lost 5 bases and 7 bases, in that order; junction bases with no gene match: 9. CDR3 length: 14 residues. Germline CDR1 is SGHTA and CDR2 is FQGNSA. CDR3 sequence (DNA): TGTGCCAGCAGCCCAGTCGGTCTAGCGGGAGAGCAGTACTCC. Residues: CASSPVGLAGEQYS.

This clonotype has a count of ten or more. J is TRBJ1-3 and V is TRBV4-1; D is perhaps TRBD1 (5 bases). The V end was cut by 2 bases, the J end by 3 bases, with 11 bases between. This CDR3 comprises 15 residues. Germline CDR1 reads MGHRA; CDR2 reads YSYEKL. CDR3 amino acids: CASSQQGIFGNTIYF. The CDR3 DNA reads TGCGCCAGCAGCCAACAGGGTATTTTTGGAAACACCATATATTTT.